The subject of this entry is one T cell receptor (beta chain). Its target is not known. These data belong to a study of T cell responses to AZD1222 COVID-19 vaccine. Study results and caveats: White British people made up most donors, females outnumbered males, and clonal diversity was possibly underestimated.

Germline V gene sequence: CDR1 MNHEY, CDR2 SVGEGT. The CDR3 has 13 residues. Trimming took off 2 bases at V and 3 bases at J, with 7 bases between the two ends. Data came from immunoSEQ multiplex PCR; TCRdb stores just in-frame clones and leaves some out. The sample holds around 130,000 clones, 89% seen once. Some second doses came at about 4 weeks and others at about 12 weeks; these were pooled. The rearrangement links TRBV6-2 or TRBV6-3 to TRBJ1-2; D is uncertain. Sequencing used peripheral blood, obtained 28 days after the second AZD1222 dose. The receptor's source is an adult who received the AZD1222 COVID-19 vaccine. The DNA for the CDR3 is TGTGCCAGCAGTTACACAGAACACTATGGCTACACCTTC. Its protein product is CASSYTEHYGYTF.